Only one count was recorded for the clone carrying this T cell receptor (beta chain). This sample is drawn from a study of blood T cell repertoires in COVID-19. In the study overall: Collection of acute and convalescent COVID-19 samples took place in the United States, Italy and Spain. The cDNA or gDNA used as material had been derived from T cells, B-cell-depleted T cells, or PBMCs.

The germline gives CDR1 ENHRY, CDR2 SYGVKD. With 3 bases removed from V and 3 bases from J, the gap between germline ends came to 17 bases. The CDR3 spans 16 residues. This table comes from immunoSEQ multiplex PCR, and its TCRdb copy is limited to in-frame clones, with some not included. The data show 92,000 or so clones, about two thirds seen once. This sequence was found in a woman over 75 with acute or convalescent COVID-19. The sample taken for sequencing was peripheral blood. V is TRBV10-3 and J is TRBJ1-1; no reliable D call. The CDR3 nucleotides are TGTGCCATCAGTGATCCATTAGGAGGGATCTACACTGAAGCTTTCTTT. It translates to CAISDPLGGIYTEAFF.